The next 19 T cell receptor beta chains were all read from a single sample in a study of T cell repertoires in cytomegalovirus infection. One entry per CDR3 protein results from TCRdb running MiXCR on the reads. The profile shows approximately 310,000 distinct CDR3 sequences, around a quarter of them singletons. Their specific antigens are unknown. The input for sequencing was cultured PBMCs, taken from culture after CMV antigen stimulation. Source of these receptors: a human donor in good health (CMV status not recorded). Some clones in this sample may be carry-over from other donors' samples.

This rearrangement joins TRBV6-2 or TRBV6-3 to TRBJ1-5; the D is unclear. V lost 4 bases and J lost 0, with 7 bases in between. Germline loops: CDR1 MNHEY, CDR2 SVGEGT. This CDR3 region has 14 residues. Written as DNA, the CDR3 is TGTGCCAGCAGTTGGGCCAATAGCAATCAGCCCCAGCATTTT. Protein product: CASSWANSNQPQHF.

This clonotype turned up a few times. CDR3 protein: CSVEAAFTGELFF. The CDR3 DNA reads TGCAGCGTTGAAGCGGCGTTCACCGGGGAGCTGTTTTTT. V is TRBV29-1 and J is TRBJ2-2; D is unresolved. The V and J ends lost 1 base and 4 bases respectively, with 7 bases between them. The CDR3 loop spans 13 amino acids. Germline CDR1 and CDR2: SQVTM and ANQGSEA.

The table lists this clonotype with many counts. V and J are TRBV11-3 and TRBJ2-4; D may correspond to TRBD1 or TRBD2 (5 bases each). The length of the CDR3 is 14 residues. Germline V gene lookup returns CDR1 SGHNT and CDR2 YENEEA. V lost 0 bases and J lost 6, with 9 bases in between. For the CDR3, the DNA is TGTGCCAGCAGCTTAGAGGGGACGGGAAACATTCAGTACTTC. It translates to CASSLEGTGNIQYF. The full variable domain, completed using reference TRBV11-3 and TRBJ2-4, is EAGVVQSPRYKIIEKKQPVAFWCNPISGHNTLYWYLQNLGQGPELLIRYENEEAVDDSQLPKDRFSAERLKGVDSTLKIQPAELGDSAVYLCASSLEGTGNIQYFGAGTRLSVL.

This clonotype was found many times. The chain has TRBV7-2 and TRBJ2-5; 11 nucleotides match TRBD2. The CDR3 spans 16 residues. Germline V gives CDR1 SGHTA, CDR2 FQGNSA. Trimming removed 5 bases from V and 5 bases from J; junction bases left unmatched: 10. CDR3 in amino acids: CASSPTLAGGRETQYF. CDR3 DNA: TGTGCCAGCAGCCCTACCTTAGCGGGAGGGCGGGAGACCCAGTACTTC. Full variable domain (rest looked up from reference TRBV7-2 and TRBJ2-5): GAGVSQSPSNKVTEKGKDVELRCDPISGHTALYWYRQSLGQGLEFLIYFQGNSAPDKSGLPSDRFSAERTGGSVSTLTIQRTQQEDSAVYLCASSPTLAGGRETQYFGPGTRLLVL.

The chain links TRBV19 to TRBJ1-2; 10 bases fit TRBD1. CDR1 LNHDA and CDR2 SQIVND come from the germline V gene (reference sequence). The CDR3 runs to 15 residues. Trimming at V came to 6 bases and at J to 2 bases, leaving 6 bases not matched to a gene. CDR3 sequence: CASSPGQGFNYGYTF. In DNA form, the CDR3 reads TGTGCCAGTAGCCCGGGACAGGGGTTCAACTATGGCTACACCTTC.

The chain combines TRBV20-1 with TRBJ2-7; a possible D gene is TRBD2 (6 bases). The CDR3 length is 13 residues. V was pared by 5 bases and J by 0 bases, with 11 bases between. Germline-derived CDR1 and CDR2 are DFQATT and SNEGSKA (reference sequence). This chain's CDR3 is CSAWRGLSYEQYF. In DNA form, the CDR3 reads TGCAGTGCTTGGCGGGGCCTCTCCTACGAGCAGTACTTC.

In this sample, this clonotype turned up many times. This chain links TRBV4-2 with TRBJ2-1; possible D gene TRBD2, 6 bases. This CDR3 has 15 amino acids. The ends were cut back, 3 bases at V and 7 bases at J, with 16 bases in the middle. Germline lookup yields CDR1 LGHNA and CDR2 YNFKEQ. CDR3 bases: TGTGCCAGCAGCCACGAAGCCGGGAGCCTAAATGAGCAGTTCTTC. Its protein is CASSHEAGSLNEQFF.

This clonotype occurred many times. The V call is TRBV7-3, the J call TRBJ2-3; D remains unclear. CDR1 SGHTA and CDR2 FQGTGA come from the germline V gene. The CDR3 loop spans 13 amino acids. V was pared by 4 bases and J by 0 bases, with 5 bases between. CDR3 in DNA: TGTGCCAGCAGCTCTCTAAGCACAGATACGCAGTATTTT. It codes for CASSSLSTDTQYF.

This clonotype showed up just a few times. CDR3 nucleotides: TGTGCCAGCAGCCCTAGGGACCAGTACCTCTACACCTTC. Its translation: CASSPRDQYLYTF. The chain carries TRBV7-2 and TRBJ1-2, with D perhaps TRBD1 (5 bases). Germline loops: CDR1 SGHTA, CDR2 FQGNSA. With 5 bases removed from V and 10 bases from J, the gap between germline ends came to 17 bases. There are 13 residues in the CDR3.

Worth noting for this clonotype: A much larger clonotype is one base distant, so this may be a read error. The chain joins TRBV3-1 to TRBJ1-6; D is possibly TRBD1 (5 bases). The CDR3 spans 15 residues. Trimming removed 1 base from V and 7 bases from J, with 11 bases in between. Germline CDR1 is LGHDT and CDR2 is YNNKEL (reference sequence). This CDR3 is CASSQGMTVNSPLHF. The CDR3 DNA reads TGTGCCAGCAGCCAAGGTATGACAGTCAATTCACCCCTCCACTTT.

The chain links TRBV29-1 to TRBJ1-2; 9 bases fit TRBD1. This CDR3 contains 14 residues. Germline V CDR1 and CDR2: SQVTM, ANQGSEA. V shed 4 bases, J shed 7 bases, and the junction held 10 bases outside the gene matches. The CDR3 DNA is TGCAGCGTTGCTGGGACAGGGCTTACCGCTGGCTACACCTTC. It yields the protein CSVAGTGLTAGYTF.

This clonotype came up many times. V is TRBV6-2 or TRBV6-3 and J is TRBJ2-7; TRBD1 agrees at 11 bases. The CDR3 covers 17 residues. CDR1 is MNHEY and CDR2 is SVGEGT in the germline V gene. V shed 2 bases, J shed 3 bases, and the junction held 9 bases outside the gene matches. The CDR3 sequence: CASSYRGTGGSYYEQYV. CDR3 sequence (DNA): TGTGCCAGCAGTTACCGAGGGACAGGGGGTTCCTACTACGAGCAGTACGTC.

This clonotype was counted at least ten times. J is TRBJ1-1 and V is TRBV7-2; D unclear. V was cut by 5 bases and J by 0 bases, with 16 bases left in between. This CDR3 comprises 16 residues. Germline lookup yields CDR1 SGHTA and CDR2 FQGNSA. CDR3 loop: CASSQTRTVMNTEAFF. The CDR3 DNA is TGTGCCAGCAGCCAAACCCGGACGGTCATGAACACTGAAGCTTTCTTT.

This clonotype was counted many times. The rearrangement uses TRBV6-5 and TRBJ2-3; TRBD2 matches 7 bases. The CDR3 totals 18 residues. J was trimmed by 5 bases and V by 2 bases; bases with no gene match: 16. Germline CDR1 MNHEY, CDR2 SVGAGI. CDR3 sequence (DNA): TGTGCCAGCAGTTACCTCACCAGCCCTGGAGGCGGGGGAGATACGCAGTATTTT. Protein product: CASSYLTSPGGGGDTQYF.

This clonotype was detected many times. The V gene is TRBV6-1, the J gene TRBJ2-2, with TRBD1 matching 8 bases. This CDR3 is built from 17 residues. Germline V gene data show CDR1 as MNHNS and CDR2 as SASEGT. V was pared by 4 bases and J by 1 base, with 8 bases of the junction left unmatched. CDR3 in DNA: TGTGCCAGCAGTGGGACCTGGGACAGGTGGAACACCGGGGAGCTGTTTTTT. Translating it yields CASSGTWDRWNTGELFF.

The rearrangement uses TRBV30 and TRBJ1-5, with no clear D. The CDR3 totals 15 residues. Trimming removed 2 bases at V and 1 base at J, with 12 bases between. Germline V lookup: CDR1 GTSNPN, CDR2 SVGIG (reference sequence). The CDR3 here is CAWSNRGQSNQPQHF. The DNA of the CDR3 is TGTGCCTGGAGTAATCGTGGGCAGAGCAATCAGCCCCAGCATTTT.

The CDR3 nucleotides are TGCGCCAGCAGCCAACACCCCGGGACAGGGGACTATGGCTACACCTTC. It specifies CASSQHPGTGDYGYTF. This rearrangement joins TRBV4-1 to TRBJ1-2; 10 nucleotides line up with TRBD1. The CDR3 extends over 16 amino acids. V dropped 2 bases and J dropped 3; count of bases not matched to a gene: 6. The germline CDR1 and CDR2 sequences are MGHRA and YSYEKL.

This clonotype turned up a few times. CDR3 DNA sequence: TGTGCCAGTAGTCTGACACTAGCGGGAGGCTACAATGAGCAGTTCTTC. As protein: CASSLTLAGGYNEQFF. This chain joins TRBV19 and TRBJ2-1; 12 positions agree with TRBD2. V lost 5 bases to trimming and J lost 3 bases; unmatched junction nucleotides: 5. The CDR3 has 16 residues. Germline V gene data show CDR1 as LNHDA and CDR2 as SQIVND (reference sequence).

The chain couples TRBV20-1 to TRBJ1-1; 7 bases match TRBD1. Looked up from germline, CDR1 is DFQATT and CDR2 is SNEGSKA (reference sequence). V was clipped by 3 bases and J by 1 base; unmatched bases: 2. The CDR3 spans 13 residues. The CDR3 nucleotides are TGCAGTGCTAGCAGGGGGGGGAACACTGAAGCTTTCTTT. Translation: CSASRGGNTEAFF.